The next 10 T cell receptor beta chains were all read from a single sample in a study of CD8 T cells in Susac syndrome. It was with random hexamers that 0.5 to 1 ug RNA was reverse transcribed. TCRdb redid the calling of the immunoSEQ multiplex PCR reads with MiXCR, one entry per CDR3 protein. The sample records approximately 190,000 distinct CDR3 sequences, approximately 93% being singletons. Sequencing was performed on CD4+ T cells from PBMCs. The source of these receptors is a human donor in good health.

CDR3 DNA sequence: TGCGCCAGCAAGAGCTCGAGTTATAATTCACCCCTCCACTTT. It codes for CASKSSSYNSPLHF. The V gene is TRBV5-1, the J gene TRBJ1-6; no definite D call. CDR3 size: 14 residues. The V gene's germline CDR1 is SGHRS and CDR2 YFSETQ. Deletions cut 6 bases from V and 4 bases from J, with 11 bases between.

The chain uses TRBV29-1 and TRBJ1-2, with D perhaps matching TRBD1 (5 bases). Germline lookup yields CDR1 SQVTM and CDR2 ANQGSEA. The CDR3 contains 15 residues. V was shortened by 4 bases and J by 4 bases, with 19 bases between the two germline ends. The CDR3: CSVVRGTGLVYGYTF. CDR3 sequence (DNA): TGCAGCGTTGTCAGAGGAACGGGGCTCGTCTATGGCTACACCTTC.

The chain links TRBV6-6 to TRBJ1-4; tentatively, D is TRBD1 (6 bases). The germline V and J ends were trimmed by 2 bases and 3 bases, with 13 bases remaining between them. The CDR3 is made up of 16 amino acids. Germline loops: CDR1 MNHNY, CDR2 SVGAGI (reference sequence). Written as DNA, the CDR3 is TGTGCCAGCAGTTACCCCGGGGGCGGGGCTAATGAAAAACTGTTTTTT. Translation gives CASSYPGGGANEKLFF.

The chain recombines TRBV7-2 with TRBJ1-2, with D uncertain. Trimming removed 0 bases at V and 3 bases at J, with 8 bases between. In germline, CDR1 is SGHTA, CDR2 FQGNSA. The CDR3 runs to 14 residues. The CDR3, as DNA: TGTGCCAGCAGCTTAGCCGACGGACACTATGGCTACACCTTC. As protein: CASSLADGHYGYTF. Combining the CDR3 with reference TRBV7-2 and TRBJ1-2 gives the whole variable domain GAGVSQSPSNKVTEKGKDVELRCDPISGHTALYWYRQSLGQGLEFLIYFQGNSAPDKSGLPSDRFSAERTGGSVSTLTIQRTQQEDSAVYLCASSLADGHYGYTFGSGTRLTVV.

This sequence joins TRBV6-1 and TRBJ2-6; perhaps TRBD1 as D (6 bases). The CDR3 consists of 16 residues. CDR1 and CDR2 from the germline V gene are MNHNS and SASEGT. Trimming left V 5 bases short and J 3 bases short, with 14 bases between. CDR3 nucleotide sequence: TGTGCCAGCAGTCCCAGGGGAGTCGGTGGGGCCAACGTCCTGACTTTC. Amino acids: CASSPRGVGGANVLTF.

The V call is TRBV14, the J call TRBJ2-5; the D call may be TRBD1 or TRBD2 (5 bases each). Germline V gives CDR1 SGHDN, CDR2 FVKESK. The CDR3 consists of 15 residues. V lost 0 bases to trimming and J lost 5 bases, with 13 bases between them. Here the CDR3 DNA reads TGTGCCAGCAGCCAAGACCAGGACTGGGGGGAGACCCAGTACTTC. This codes for CASSQDQDWGETQYF.

The rearrangement uses TRBV20-1 and TRBJ2-7, with D perhaps TRBD2 (6 bases). CDR3 length: 13 amino acids. V was cut by 7 bases and J by 1 base, with 14 bases left in between. Germline V lookup: CDR1 DFQATT, CDR2 SNEGSKA (reference sequence). CDR3: CSGSRDLSYEQYF. The CDR3 region has the DNA TGCAGTGGTAGCCGGGACTTATCCTACGAGCAGTACTTC.

The chain employs TRBV28 and TRBJ2-1, with a weak D call TRBD2 (6 bases). Looked up from germline, CDR1 is MDHEN and CDR2 is SYDVKM. V gave up 10 bases and J gave up 2 bases, with 12 bases separating them. The CDR3 runs 13 residues. DNA for the CDR3: TGTGCCACCCGCGGGACCCCCTACAATGAGCAGTTCTTC. Its protein product is CATRGTPYNEQFF.

The chain uses TRBV15 and TRBJ1-5; no clear D gene. The ends were cut back, 5 bases at V and 3 bases at J, with 14 bases in the middle. The CDR3 extends over 15 amino acids. Looked up from germline, CDR1 is LNHNV and CDR2 is YYDKDF (reference sequence). CDR3 nucleotides: TGTGCCACCAGCCCCCGGACCCAGCCCAATCAGCCCCAGCATTTT. Encoded protein: CATSPRTQPNQPQHF.

The genes are TRBV3-1 and TRBJ2-5; 10 bases line up with TRBD1. The CDR3 is 16 residues long. Germline V gene data show CDR1 as LGHDT and CDR2 as YNNKEL (reference sequence). V lost 3 bases, J lost 5 bases, and 9 bases stayed unmatched. The CDR3, as DNA: TGTGCCAGCAGCCAGCGGACAGGGGGTGGTCGGGAGACCCAGTACTTC. This gives the protein CASSQRTGGGRETQYF.